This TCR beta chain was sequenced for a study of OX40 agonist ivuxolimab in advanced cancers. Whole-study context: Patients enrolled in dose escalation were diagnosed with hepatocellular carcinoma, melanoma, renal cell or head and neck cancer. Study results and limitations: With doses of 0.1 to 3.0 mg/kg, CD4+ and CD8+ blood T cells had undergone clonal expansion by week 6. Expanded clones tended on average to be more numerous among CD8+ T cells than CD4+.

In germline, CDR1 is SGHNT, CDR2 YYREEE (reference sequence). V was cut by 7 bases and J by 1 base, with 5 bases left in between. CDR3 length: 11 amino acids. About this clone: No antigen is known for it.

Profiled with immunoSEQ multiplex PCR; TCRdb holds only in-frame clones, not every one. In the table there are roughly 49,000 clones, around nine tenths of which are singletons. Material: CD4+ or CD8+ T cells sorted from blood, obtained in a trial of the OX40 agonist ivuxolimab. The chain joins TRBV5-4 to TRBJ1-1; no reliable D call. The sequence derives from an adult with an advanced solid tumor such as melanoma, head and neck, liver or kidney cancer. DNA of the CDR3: TGTGCCAGCCGAGGGAACACTGAAGCTTTCTTT. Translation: CASRGNTEAFF.